A selection of T cell receptor beta chains follows, all from one sample in a study of T cells in Graves' hyperthyroidism and ophthalmopathy. From the multiplex PCR reads, TCRdb called clonotypes with MiXCR, one entry per CDR3 protein. The sample records some 460,000 distinct CDR3 sequences, around 14% being singletons. The sequencing sample was made of blood. All receptors come from a woman in her late teens or twenties with Graves' hyperthyroidism. The CDR3 runs from the conserved cysteine through the conserved F or W. D genes are given only for firm matches. Where a row states a size, it is once, few, many or the class of an expanded clone; other rows omit it.

j_call	v_call	clone_size	d_call	cdr3_length	cdr3_aa	cdr3_nt
TRBJ2-3	TRBV29-1	many	.	15	CSVESAGIETDTQYF	TGCAGCGTTGAAAGCGCCGGGATAGAGACAGATACGCAGTATTTT
TRBJ1-4	TRBV7-9	.	.	11	CASSFDEKLFF	TGTGCCAGCAGCTTTGATGAAAAACTGTTTTTT
TRBJ2-1	TRBV19	many	TRBD2	13	CASTTSGYNEQFF	TGTGCCAGCACGACTAGCGGATACAATGAGCAGTTCTTC
TRBJ2-7	TRBV30	many	.	11	CAWSVRGEQYF	TGTGCCTGGAGTGTACGTGGAGAGCAGTACTTC
TRBJ2-5	TRBV3-1	many	.	15	CASSQGLVQQETQYF	TGTGCCAGCAGCCAAGGGCTAGTCCAACAAGAGACCCAGTACTTC
TRBJ1-1	TRBV7-7	.	.	18	CASSSAGTPISRDTEAFF	TGTGCCAGCAGCTCTGCCGGGACACCAATCTCGCGGGACACTGAAGCTTTCTTT
TRBJ1-5	TRBV6-2/TRBV6-3	.	TRBD1	13	CATGDRFNQPQHF	TGTGCCACCGGGGACAGGTTCAATCAGCCCCAGCATTTT
TRBJ1-3	TRBV4-1	few	TRBD1	15	CASSRNRGTGNTIYF	TGCGCCAGCAGCCGAAACAGGGGGACTGGAAACACCATATATTTT
TRBJ1-1	TRBV20-1	.	.	15	CSATGRWGLTTEAFF	TGCAGTGCCACGGGCCGATGGGGTTTGACCACTGAAGCTTTCTTT
TRBJ1-1	TRBV20-1	many	.	17	CSARGPDFGRPYTEAFF	TGCAGTGCTAGGGGGCCGGACTTTGGTCGTCCTTACACTGAAGCTTTCTTT
TRBJ2-3	TRBV6-1	few	.	15	CASRIAPDITDTQYF	TGTGCCAGCAGAATAGCGCCGGACATCACAGATACGCAGTATTTT
TRBJ1-2	TRBV28	many	TRBD1	17	CASSLSRKRTGAGGYTF	TGTGCCAGCAGTTTATCCCGGAAGAGGACAGGGGCGGGAGGCTACACCTTC
TRBJ2-1	TRBV5-8	many	.	14	CASSLGNGDNEQFF	TGTGCCAGCAGCTTGGGAAACGGTGACAATGAGCAGTTCTTC
TRBJ1-1	TRBV2	many	.	15	CASRAQRAGNTEAFF	TGTGCCAGCAGGGCCCAAAGGGCGGGGAACACTGAAGCTTTCTTT
TRBJ2-1	TRBV2	many	.	14	CASRGVGDHNEQFF	TGTGCCAGCAGAGGCGTGGGGGATCACAATGAGCAGTTCTTC
TRBJ2-3	TRBV3-1	many	TRBD2	19	CASSQNVRALAGITDTQYF	TGTGCCAGCAGCCAAAACGTCCGGGCCCTAGCGGGGATAACAGATACGCAGTATTTT
TRBJ2-6	TRBV19	few	.	16	CASSINSPSGANVLTF	TGTGCCAGTAGTATTAACTCCCCCTCTGGGGCCAACGTCCTGACTTTC
TRBJ1-4	TRBV4-2	few	TRBD1	15	CASRPPRQGIEKLFF	TGTGCCAGCAGACCACCGAGACAGGGTATTGAAAAACTGTTTTTT
TRBJ2-7	TRBV20-1	many	TRBD1	14	CSAGDRALSYEQYF	TGCAGTGCGGGGGACAGGGCCCTCTCCTACGAGCAGTACTTC
TRBJ2-3	TRBV20-1	few	TRBD2	21	CSARALGLAGAGPGGTDTQYF	TGCAGTGCTAGAGCCCTGGGACTAGCGGGAGCAGGGCCGGGGGGCACAGATACGCAGTATTTT
TRBJ2-7	TRBV7-2	.	TRBD1	15	CASSLGGQVSYEQYF	TGTGCCAGCAGCTTAGGGGGACAGGTGAGCTACGAGCAGTACTTC
TRBJ2-7	TRBV19	.	.	14	CATRSSGRGSEQYF	TGTGCCACCCGCTCCTCAGGGAGGGGGAGTGAGCAGTACTTC
TRBJ2-2	TRBV7-9	many	TRBD1	15	CASSVDRGQGGELFF	TGTGCCAGCAGCGTAGACAGGGGGCAAGGCGGGGAGCTGTTTTTT
TRBJ1-2	TRBV2	few	.	13	CASSSTLNYGYTF	TGTGCCAGCAGCTCGACGCTTAACTATGGCTACACCTTC
TRBJ1-2	TRBV19	.	.	15	CASSLRQHTNYGYTF	TGTGCCAGTAGCCTTCGACAGCACACTAACTATGGCTACACCTTC
TRBJ1-2	TRBV28	few	.	14	CASSLPRQLYGYTF	TGTGCCAGCAGTTTGCCGAGACAGCTCTATGGCTACACCTTC
TRBJ1-5	TRBV6-2/TRBV6-3	many	.	16	CASSYPGRGSNQPQHF	TGTGCCAGCAGTTACCCAGGAAGGGGAAGCAATCAGCCCCAGCATTTT
TRBJ2-5	TRBV10-3	many	.	15	CAISSRGESRETQYF	TGTGCCATCAGCAGCAGGGGCGAGAGCAGGGAGACCCAGTACTTC
TRBJ2-3	TRBV20-1	few	.	14	CSARDTKYTDTQYF	TGCAGTGCTAGAGATACAAAATACACAGATACGCAGTATTTT
TRBJ2-7	TRBV30	many	TRBD2	14	CAWSVRTSGLEQYF	TGTGCCTGGAGTGTAAGGACTAGCGGCCTCGAGCAGTACTTC
TRBJ1-3	TRBV3-1	many	.	13	CASSQDGGNTIYF	TGTGCCAGCAGCCAAGACGGAGGAAACACCATATATTTT
TRBJ1-5	TRBV10-3	many	.	14	CAISESGGNQPQHF	TGTGCCATCAGTGAGTCGGGGGGCAATCAGCCCCAGCATTTT
TRBJ2-5	TRBV28	many	TRBD1	16	CASSLYSQGQQETQYF	TGTGCCAGCAGTTTATATTCACAGGGGCAACAAGAGACCCAGTACTTC
TRBJ1-2	TRBV4-2	.	.	15	CASSQTWWGRYGYTF	TGTGCCAGCAGCCAGACGTGGTGGGGGCGGTATGGCTACACCTTC